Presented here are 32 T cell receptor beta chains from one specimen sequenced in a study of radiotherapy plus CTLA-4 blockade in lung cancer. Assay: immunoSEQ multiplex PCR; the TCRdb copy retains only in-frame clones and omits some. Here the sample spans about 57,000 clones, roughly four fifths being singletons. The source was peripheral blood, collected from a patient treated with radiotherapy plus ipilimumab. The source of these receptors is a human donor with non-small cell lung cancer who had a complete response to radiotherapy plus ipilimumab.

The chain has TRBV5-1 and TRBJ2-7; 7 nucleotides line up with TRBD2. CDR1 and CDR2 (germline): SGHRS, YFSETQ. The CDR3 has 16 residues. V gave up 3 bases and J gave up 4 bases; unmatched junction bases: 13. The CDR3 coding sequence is TGCGCCAGCAGCTCTACGGGAGGCATAGGAGCGTACGAGCAGTACTTC. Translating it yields CASSSTGGIGAYEQYF.

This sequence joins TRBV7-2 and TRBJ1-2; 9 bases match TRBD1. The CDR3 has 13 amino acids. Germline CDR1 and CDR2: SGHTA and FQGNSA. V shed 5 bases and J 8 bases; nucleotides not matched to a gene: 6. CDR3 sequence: CASSRGTGIGYTF. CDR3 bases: TGTGCCAGCAGCCGAGGGACAGGGATCGGCTACACCTTC.

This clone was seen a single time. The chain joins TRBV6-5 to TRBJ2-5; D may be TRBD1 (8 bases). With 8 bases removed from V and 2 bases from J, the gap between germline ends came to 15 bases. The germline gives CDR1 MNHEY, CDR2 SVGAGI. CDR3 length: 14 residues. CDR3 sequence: CASRSGTGQETQYF. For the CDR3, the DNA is TGTGCCAGCCGAAGCGGGACAGGACAAGAGACCCAGTACTTC.

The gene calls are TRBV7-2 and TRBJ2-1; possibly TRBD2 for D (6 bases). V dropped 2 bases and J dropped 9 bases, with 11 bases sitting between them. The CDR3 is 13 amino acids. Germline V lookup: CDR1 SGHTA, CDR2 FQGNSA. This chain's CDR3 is CASSLPPAGEQFF. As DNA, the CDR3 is TGTGCCAGCAGCTTACCCCCAGCGGGTGAGCAGTTCTTC.

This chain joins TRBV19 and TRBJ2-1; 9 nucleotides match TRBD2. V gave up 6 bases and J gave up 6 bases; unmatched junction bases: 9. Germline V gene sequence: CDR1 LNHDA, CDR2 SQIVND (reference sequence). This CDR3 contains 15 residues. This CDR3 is CASSRLAGGLNEQFF. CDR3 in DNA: TGTGCCAGTAGCCGGCTGGCGGGGGGGCTCAATGAGCAGTTCTTC. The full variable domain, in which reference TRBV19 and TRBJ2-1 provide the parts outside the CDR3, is DGGITQSPKYLFRKEGQNVTLSCEQNLNHDAMYWYRQDPGQGLRLIYYSQIVNDFQKGDIAEGYSVSREKKESFPLTVTSAQKNPTAFYLCASSRLAGGLNEQFFGPGTRLTVL.

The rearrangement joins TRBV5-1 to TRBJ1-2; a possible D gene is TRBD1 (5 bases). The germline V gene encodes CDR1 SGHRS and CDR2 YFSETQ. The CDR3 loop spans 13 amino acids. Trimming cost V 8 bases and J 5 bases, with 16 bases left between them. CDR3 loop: CASSAKPGYGYTF. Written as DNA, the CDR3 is TGCGCCAGTAGCGCAAAGCCAGGGTATGGCTACACCTTC.

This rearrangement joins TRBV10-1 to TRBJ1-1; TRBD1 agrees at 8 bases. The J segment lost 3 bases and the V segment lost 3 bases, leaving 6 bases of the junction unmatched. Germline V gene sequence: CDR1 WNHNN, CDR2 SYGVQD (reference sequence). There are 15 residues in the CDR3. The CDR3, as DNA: TGCGCCAGCAGTGAAGGACAGGGATCGGACACTGAAGCTTTCTTT. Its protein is CASSEGQGSDTEAFF.

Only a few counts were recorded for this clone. CDR3 coding DNA: TGTGCCATCCTAGCGGACGGGGCCTTGAGGGAGAACACTTCAGCTTTCTTT. The encoded protein is CAILADGALRENTSAFF. The V call is TRBV10-3, the J call TRBJ1-1, with D maybe TRBD1 (5 bases). Per the germline V gene, CDR1 is ENHRY and CDR2 is SYGVKD. CDR3 size: 17 residues. V lost 8 bases and J 10 bases, leaving 32 bases between the germline ends.

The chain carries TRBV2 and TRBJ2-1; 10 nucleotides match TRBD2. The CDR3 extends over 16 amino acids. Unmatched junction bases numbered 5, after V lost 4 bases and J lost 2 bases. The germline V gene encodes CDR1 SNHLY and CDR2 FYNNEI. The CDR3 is CASSVLLAGTYNEQFF. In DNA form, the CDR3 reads TGTGCCAGCAGTGTATTACTAGCGGGGACCTACAATGAGCAGTTCTTC.

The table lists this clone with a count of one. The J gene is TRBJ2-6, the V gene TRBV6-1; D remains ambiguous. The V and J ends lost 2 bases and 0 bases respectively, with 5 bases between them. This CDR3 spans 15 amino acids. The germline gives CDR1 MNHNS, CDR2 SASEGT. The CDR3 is CASSESVSGANVLTF. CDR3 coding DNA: TGTGCCAGCAGTGAATCGGTCTCTGGGGCCAACGTCCTGACTTTC.

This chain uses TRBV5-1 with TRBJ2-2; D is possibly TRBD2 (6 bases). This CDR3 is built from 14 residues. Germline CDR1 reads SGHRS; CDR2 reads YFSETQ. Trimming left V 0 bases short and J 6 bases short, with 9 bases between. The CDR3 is CASSLVAGPGELFF. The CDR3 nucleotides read TGCGCCAGCAGCTTGGTTGCGGGACCCGGGGAGCTGTTTTTT.

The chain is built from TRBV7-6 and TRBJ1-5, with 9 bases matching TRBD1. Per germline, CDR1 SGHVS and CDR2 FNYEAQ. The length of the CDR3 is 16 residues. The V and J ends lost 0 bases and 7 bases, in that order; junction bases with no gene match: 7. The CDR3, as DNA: TGTGCCAGCAGCTTAGCAGCGGGACAGGGTAACCAGCCCCAGCATTTT. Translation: CASSLAAGQGNQPQHF.

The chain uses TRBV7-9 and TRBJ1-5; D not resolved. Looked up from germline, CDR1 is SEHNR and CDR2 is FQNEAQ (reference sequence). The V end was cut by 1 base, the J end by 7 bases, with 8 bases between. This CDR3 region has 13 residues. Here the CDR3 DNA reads TGTGCCAGCAGCTTAGAGCCCCGACAGCCCCAGCATTTT. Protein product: CASSLEPRQPQHF.

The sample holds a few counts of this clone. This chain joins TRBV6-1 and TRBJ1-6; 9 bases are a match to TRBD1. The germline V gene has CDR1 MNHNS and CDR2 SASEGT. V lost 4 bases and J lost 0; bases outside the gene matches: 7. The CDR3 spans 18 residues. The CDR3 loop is CASSGGQGDNSYNSPLHF. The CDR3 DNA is TGTGCCAGCAGTGGGGGACAGGGTGACAACTCCTATAATTCACCCCTCCACTTT.

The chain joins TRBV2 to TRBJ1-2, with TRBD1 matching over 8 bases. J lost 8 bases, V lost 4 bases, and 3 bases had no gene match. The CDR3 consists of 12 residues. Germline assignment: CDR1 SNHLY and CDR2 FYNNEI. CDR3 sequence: CASSAGGGGYTF. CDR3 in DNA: TGTGCCAGCAGTGCAGGGGGCGGCGGCTACACCTTC.

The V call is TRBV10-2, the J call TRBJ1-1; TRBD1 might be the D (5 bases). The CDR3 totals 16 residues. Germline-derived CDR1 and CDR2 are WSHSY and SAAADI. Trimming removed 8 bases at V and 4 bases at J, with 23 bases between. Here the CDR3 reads CASGADSLVRITEAFF. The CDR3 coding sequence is TGCGCCAGCGGGGCAGATTCGTTGGTTAGGATCACTGAAGCTTTCTTT.

This CDR3 reads CASQGKATGGETQYF. CDR3 DNA: TGTGCCAGCCAAGGAAAGGCCACGGGCGGGGAGACCCAGTACTTC. V is TRBV19 and J is TRBJ2-5; D may be TRBD2 (5 bases). The germline V gene has CDR1 LNHDA and CDR2 SQIVND (reference sequence). Trimming took off 9 bases at V and 5 bases at J, with 22 bases between the two ends. The CDR3 is 15 amino acids.

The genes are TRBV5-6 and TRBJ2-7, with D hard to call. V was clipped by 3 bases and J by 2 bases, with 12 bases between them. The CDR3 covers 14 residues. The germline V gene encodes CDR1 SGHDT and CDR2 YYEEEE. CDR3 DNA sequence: TGTGCCAGCAGCTCTTTGACACCTACCTACGAGCAGTACGTC. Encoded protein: CASSSLTPTYEQYV.

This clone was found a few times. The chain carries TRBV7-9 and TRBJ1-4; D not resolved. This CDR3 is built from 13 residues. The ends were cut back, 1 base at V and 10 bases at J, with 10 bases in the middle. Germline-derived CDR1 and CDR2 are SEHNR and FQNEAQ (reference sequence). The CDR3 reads CASSLEASGKLFF. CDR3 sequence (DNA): TGTGCCAGCAGCTTAGAGGCGAGCGGAAAACTGTTTTTT. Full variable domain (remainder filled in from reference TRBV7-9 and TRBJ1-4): DTGVSQNPRHKITKRGQNVTFRCDPISEHNRLYWYRQTLGQGPEFLTYFQNEAQLEKSRLLSDRFSAERPKGSFSTLEIQRTEQGDSAMYLCASSLEASGKLFFGSGTQLSVL.

CDR3 in DNA: TGTGCCTGGACCCCGTCTAGCTCCTACGAGCAGTACTTC. This gives the protein CAWTPSSSYEQYF. V and J are TRBV30 and TRBJ2-7; unclear D gene. The CDR3 contains 13 residues. CDR1 is GTSNPN and CDR2 is SVGIG in the germline V gene (reference sequence). Trimming cost V 4 bases and J 0 bases, with 10 bases left between them.

CDR3 protein: CASLAGTYNEQFF. The CDR3 coding sequence is TGTGCCAGCCTAGCCGGGACTTACAATGAGCAGTTCTTC. The rearrangement joins TRBV6-6 to TRBJ2-1; D perhaps matches TRBD2 (6 bases). Germline CDR1 is MNHNY and CDR2 is SVGAGI (reference sequence). This CDR3 is built from 13 residues. The V end lost 8 bases, the J end lost 4 bases, and 12 bases lay between the germline ends.

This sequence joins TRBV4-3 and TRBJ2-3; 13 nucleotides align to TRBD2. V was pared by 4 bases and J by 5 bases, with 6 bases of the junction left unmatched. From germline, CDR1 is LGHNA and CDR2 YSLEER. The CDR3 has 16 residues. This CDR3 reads CASSPGLAGAGDTQYF. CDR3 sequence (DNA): TGCGCCAGCAGCCCAGGACTAGCGGGAGCGGGAGATACGCAGTATTTT.

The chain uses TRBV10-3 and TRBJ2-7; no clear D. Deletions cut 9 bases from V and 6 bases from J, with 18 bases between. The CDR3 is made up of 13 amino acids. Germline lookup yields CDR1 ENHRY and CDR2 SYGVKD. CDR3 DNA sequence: TGTGCCATAGGCGAGGAGCCCCGGTTCGAGCAGTACTTC. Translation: CAIGEEPRFEQYF.

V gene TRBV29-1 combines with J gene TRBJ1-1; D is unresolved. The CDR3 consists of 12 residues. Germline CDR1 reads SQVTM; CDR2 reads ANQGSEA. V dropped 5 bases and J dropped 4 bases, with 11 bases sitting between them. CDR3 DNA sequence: TGCAGCGTTTCTAATTCGGGCACTGAAGCTTTCTTT. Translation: CSVSNSGTEAFF.

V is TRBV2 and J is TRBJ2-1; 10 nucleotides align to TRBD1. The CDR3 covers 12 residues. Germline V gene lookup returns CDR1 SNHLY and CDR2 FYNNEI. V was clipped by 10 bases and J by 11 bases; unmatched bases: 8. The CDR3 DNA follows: TGTGCCACGGGGGACAGGGGCCGTAAGCAGTTCTTC. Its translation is CATGDRGRKQFF.

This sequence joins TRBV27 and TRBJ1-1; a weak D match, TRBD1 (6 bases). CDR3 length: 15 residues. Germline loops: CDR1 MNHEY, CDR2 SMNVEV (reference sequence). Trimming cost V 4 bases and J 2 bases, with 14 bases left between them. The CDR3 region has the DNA TGTGCCAGCAGTTCCACCGGGACACTTAACACTGAAGCTTTCTTT. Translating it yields CASSSTGTLNTEAFF.

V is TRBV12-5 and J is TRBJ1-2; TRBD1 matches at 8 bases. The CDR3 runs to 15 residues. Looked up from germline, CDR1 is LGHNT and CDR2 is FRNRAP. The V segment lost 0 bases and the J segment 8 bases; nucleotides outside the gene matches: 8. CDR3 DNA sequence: TGTGCTAGTGGTTTGGTACCGGACAGGGAGAAGGGCTACACCTTC. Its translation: CASGLVPDREKGYTF.

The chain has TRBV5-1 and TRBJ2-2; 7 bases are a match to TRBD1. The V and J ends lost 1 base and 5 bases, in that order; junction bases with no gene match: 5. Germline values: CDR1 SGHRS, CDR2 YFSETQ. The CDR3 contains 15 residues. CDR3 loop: CASSLRGLVTGELFF. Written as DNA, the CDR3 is TGCGCCAGCAGCTTGAGGGGGCTAGTAACCGGGGAGCTGTTTTTT.

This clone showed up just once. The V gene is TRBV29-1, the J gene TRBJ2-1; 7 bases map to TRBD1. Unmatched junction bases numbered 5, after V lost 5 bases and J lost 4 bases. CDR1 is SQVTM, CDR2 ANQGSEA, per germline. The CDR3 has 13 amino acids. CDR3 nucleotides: TGCAGCGTTACAGGGGCCGGATACAATGAGCAGTTCTTC. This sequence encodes CSVTGAGYNEQFF.

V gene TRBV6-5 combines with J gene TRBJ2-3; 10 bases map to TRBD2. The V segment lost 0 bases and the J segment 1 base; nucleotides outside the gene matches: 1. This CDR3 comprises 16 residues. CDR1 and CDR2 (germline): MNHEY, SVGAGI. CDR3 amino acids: CASSYSSGRGTDTQYF. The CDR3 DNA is TGTGCCAGCAGTTACTCGAGCGGGAGGGGCACAGATACGCAGTATTTT.

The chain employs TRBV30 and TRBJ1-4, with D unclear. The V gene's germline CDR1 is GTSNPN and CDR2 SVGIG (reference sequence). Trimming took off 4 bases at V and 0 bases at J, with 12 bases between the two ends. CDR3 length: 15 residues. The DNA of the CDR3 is TGTGCCTGGACCCCCATAGTTACAACTAATGAAAAACTGTTTTTT. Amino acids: CAWTPIVTTNEKLFF.

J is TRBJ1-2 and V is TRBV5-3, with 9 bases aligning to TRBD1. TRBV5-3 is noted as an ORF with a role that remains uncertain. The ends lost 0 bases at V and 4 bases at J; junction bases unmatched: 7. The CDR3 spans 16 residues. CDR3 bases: TGTGCCAGAAGCTTGGGGGCCGGACAGGGGATCTATGGCTACACCTTC. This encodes CARSLGAGQGIYGYTF.